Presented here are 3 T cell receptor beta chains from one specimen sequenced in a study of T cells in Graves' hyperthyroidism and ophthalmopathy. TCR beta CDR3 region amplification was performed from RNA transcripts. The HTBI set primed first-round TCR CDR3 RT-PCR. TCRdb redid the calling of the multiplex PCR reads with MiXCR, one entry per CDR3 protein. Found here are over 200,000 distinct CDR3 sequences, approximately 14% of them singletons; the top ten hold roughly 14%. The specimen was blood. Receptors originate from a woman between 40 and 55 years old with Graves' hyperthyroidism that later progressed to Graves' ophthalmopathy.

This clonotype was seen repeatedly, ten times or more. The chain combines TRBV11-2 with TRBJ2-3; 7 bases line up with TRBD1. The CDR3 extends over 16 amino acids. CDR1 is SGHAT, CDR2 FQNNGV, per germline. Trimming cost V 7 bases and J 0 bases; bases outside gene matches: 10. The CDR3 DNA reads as TGTGCCAGCACCCATTATACGGGACAGAGCACAGATACGCAGTATTTT. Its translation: CASTHYTGQSTDTQYF.

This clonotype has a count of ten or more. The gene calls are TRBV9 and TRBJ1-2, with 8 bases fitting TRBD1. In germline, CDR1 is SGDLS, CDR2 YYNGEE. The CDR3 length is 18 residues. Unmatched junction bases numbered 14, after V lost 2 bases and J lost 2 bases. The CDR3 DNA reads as TGTGCCAGCAGCGTCTTTGGGGACAGGAGGTTTGGAAACTATGGCTACACCTTC. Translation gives CASSVFGDRRFGNYGYTF. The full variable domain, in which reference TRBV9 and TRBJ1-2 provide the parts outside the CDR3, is DSGVTQTPKHLITATGQRVTLRCSPRSGDLSVYWYQQSLDQGLQFLIQYYNGEERAKGNILERFSAQQFPDLHSELNLSSLELGDSALYFCASSVFGDRRFGNYGYTFGSGTRLTVV.

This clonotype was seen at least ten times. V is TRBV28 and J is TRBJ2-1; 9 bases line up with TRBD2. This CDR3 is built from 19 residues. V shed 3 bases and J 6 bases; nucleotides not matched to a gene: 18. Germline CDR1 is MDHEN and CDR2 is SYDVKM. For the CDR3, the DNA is TGTGCCAGCAGTTTTACATCACTGGCTAGCGGGATCCCAGCCAATGAGCAGTTCTTC. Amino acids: CASSFTSLASGIPANEQFF.